This T cell receptor (beta chain) was documented in a study of siplizumab effects on memory and regulatory T cells (dated by TCRdb to about 2019). Turning to the overall study: The effect of the anti-CD2 antibody siplizumab on alloreactive T-cell subsets was examined in allogeneic mixed lymphocyte reactions constructed from human PBMCs. The paper's findings and limits, for the study overall: Unstimulated naive T cells appeared more diverse than memory T cells, and naive cells seemed to contribute substantially to the alloresponse. About 75-95% of proliferating CD4+ or CD8+ clones could not be given a naive or memory phenotype. In reactions with siplizumab, an average of approximately 70% of mappable alloreactive CD4+ clones were Treg-derived, compared with 25% to 30% in control reactions. Sequences below about 10^-5 frequency were poorly captured, so only a minor fraction of alloreactive clones could be mapped to unstimulated subsets. The cumulative frequency of alloreactive sequences that could be traced back to unstimulated CD4+ memory T cells was significantly reduced by siplizumab. No functional confirmation was obtained for the suppressive function of proliferating Tregs from siplizumab cultures.

The CDR3 covers 16 residues, taking in both the cysteine and the phenylalanine. Only the CDR3 portion is preserved as DNA: 48 bases, with reading frame beginning at the first base. At the junction V is shortened by 0 bases and J by 0 bases, with 10 bases in between. The CDR1 and CDR2 encoded by the germline V gene are SGHTS and YDEGEE. Sorted unstimulated T cells and proliferating T cells recovered from mixed lymphocyte reactions were subjected to TCRbeta CDR3 sequencing. Fresh whole blood from approximately ten HLA-typed healthy donors was used to isolate PBMCs. Library method: the immunoSEQ multiplex PCR assay. Approximately 10^5 TCR templates per sample were assayed on the deep sequencing platform. Genomic DNA extracted from sorted T cells was used for TCRbeta CDR3 sequencing. Processing in the source paper ran as follows. The R programming language was used for clonal analysis of the TCRbeta CDR3 data. Alloreactive CD4+ and CD8+ clones were defined by comparing unstimulated samples with post-reaction CFSE-low samples. Alloreactive CD4+ clones were assigned to regulatory or non-regulatory origin by matching sequences to sorted unstimulated Treg and non-Treg repertoires. Imported from immuneACCESS, the table was reduced by TCRdb to in-frame sequences with V and J called. These copies leave out some clones; in studies compared against another copy, an unresolved V gene accounts for under half, and the cause of the remainder is not known. V, J and clone size are those of that table, while D and trimming were read from the DNA. The sample includes roughly 70,000 clones, with 93% observed a single time. The top ten clones comprise 5% of the sample.

Of note for this clone: Its antigen target is currently unknown. No base qualities exist here, and no much larger clone lies one base off it.

The source material was CD8+ T cells sorted from blood. This chain is built from TRBV5-8 and TRBJ2-1; the D gene is unclear. The TCR comes from a human donor in good health. The CDR3 protein sequence reads: CASSLEGPHSYNEQFF. The DNA reads as follows: TGTGCCAGCAGCTTGGAGGGTCCTCACTCCTACAATGAGCAGTTCTTC.